This T cell receptor beta chain was sequenced for a study of blood T cell repertoires in COVID-19. Across the study: Donors in the United States, Italy and Spain gave samples during acute or convalescent COVID-19.

In germline, CDR1 is SGHTA, CDR2 FQGNSA. Trimming stripped 5 bases from V and 1 base from J, with 15 bases between. The CDR3 is made up of 15 amino acids. The assay was immunoSEQ multiplex PCR, and TCRdb's table has in-frame clones only and misses some. The sample has under 300,000 clones; about 88% are singletons. The sample consisted of peripheral blood. This sequence originates from an older woman with COVID-19, enrolled during active disease. This chain links TRBV7-2 with TRBJ2-7, with a possible D match to TRBD2 (6 bases). CDR3 DNA sequence: TGTGCCAGCAGCCCCGCCCGGGACTTATCCTACGAGCAGTACTTC. Protein: CASSPARDLSYEQYF.